A single sample gave rise to the 20 T cell receptor beta chains below, sequenced in a study of control samples from healthy donors and cancer patients. Profiling relied on immunoSEQ multiplex PCR, and the TCRdb table lists in-frame clones only, not all of them. The sample shows 230,000 or so clones, just under 95% of them seen only once. The sequencing input was blood. The source of these receptors is a man aged 45-65 years in good health.

This chain links TRBV27 with TRBJ2-3; perhaps D is TRBD1 or TRBD2 (5 bases each). From germline, CDR1 is MNHEY and CDR2 SMNVEV (reference sequence). The length of the CDR3 is 18 residues. V was pared by 8 bases and J by 2 bases, with 26 bases between. This chain's CDR3 is CASRQGLFPRTFTDTQYF. DNA for the CDR3: TGTGCCAGCCGTCAGGGCCTTTTTCCACGGACTTTCACAGATACGCAGTATTTT.

The chain couples TRBV29-1 to TRBJ1-2; TRBD1 agrees at 7 bases. The CDR3 spans 14 residues. V trimming: 7 bases; J trimming: 0 bases; junction bases outside the gene matches: 8. CDR1 SQVTM and CDR2 ANQGSEA come from the germline V gene. The DNA for the CDR3 is TGCAGCGCAGAACAGGGGAGTTCTAACTATGGCTACACCTTC. Its protein is CSAEQGSSNYGYTF.

The chain recombines TRBV5-4 with TRBJ1-6; 7 bases fit TRBD1. The germline CDR1 and CDR2 sequences are SGHNT and YYREEE (reference sequence). The CDR3 is made up of 17 amino acids. The J segment lost 5 bases and the V segment lost 4 bases, leaving 12 bases of the junction unmatched. CDR3 sequence reads: CASSRMTGTPDNSPLHF. Here the CDR3 DNA reads TGTGCCAGCAGCCGGATGACAGGGACTCCAGATAATTCACCCCTCCACTTT.

The chain joins TRBV18 to TRBJ2-2, with 8 bases identical to TRBD1. This CDR3 contains 16 residues. V shed 0 bases and J 7 bases; nucleotides not matched to a gene: 7. Germline V lookup: CDR1 KGHSH, CDR2 LQKENI. The DNA for the CDR3 is TGTGCCAGCTCACCACCCAGCGGACAGGGAATCGGGGAGCTGTTTTTT. It is translated as CASSPPSGQGIGELFF.

This clone was seen just once. V usage is TRBV14 and J usage is TRBJ2-1; D is perhaps TRBD1 or TRBD2 (5 bases each). The CDR3 runs to 14 residues. Per germline, CDR1 SGHDN and CDR2 FVKESK. The ends were cut back, 0 bases at V and 6 bases at J, with 9 bases in the middle. Here the CDR3 DNA reads TGTGCCAGCAGCCAAGAAACGGGGCGCAATGAGCAGTTCTTC. It encodes CASSQETGRNEQFF.

The rearrangement links TRBV7-9 to TRBJ1-1; possible D gene TRBD1, 6 bases. The CDR3 extends over 14 amino acids. Trimming removed 5 bases at V and 0 bases at J, with 10 bases between. Germline lookup yields CDR1 SEHNR and CDR2 FQNEAQ (reference sequence). CDR3 loop: CASSKGTLNTEAFF. CDR3 nucleotides: TGTGCCAGCAGCAAGGGGACATTGAACACTGAAGCTTTCTTT.

This rearrangement joins TRBV24-1 to TRBJ1-3; D unclear. CDR1 and CDR2 (germline): KGHDR, SFDVKD. With 3 bases removed from V and 0 bases from J, the gap between germline ends came to 8 bases. The CDR3 runs to 15 residues. The CDR3 loop is CATSDGSRSGNTIYF. The CDR3 DNA reads as TGTGCCACCAGTGATGGGTCCCGCTCTGGAAACACCATATATTTT.

The chain has TRBV5-4 and TRBJ2-5, with 8 bases that match TRBD1. CDR3 size: 13 residues. Looked up from germline, CDR1 is SGHNT and CDR2 is YYREEE (reference sequence). V shed 4 bases, J shed 4 bases, and the junction held 3 bases outside the gene matches. CDR3 in amino acids: CASSIGTGETQYF. CDR3 coding DNA: TGTGCCAGCAGCATTGGGACAGGAGAGACCCAGTACTTC.

The genes are TRBV2 and TRBJ1-2; TRBD1 matches at 7 bases. This CDR3 region has 13 residues. The germline CDR1 and CDR2 sequences are SNHLY and FYNNEI. Trimming cost V 7 bases and J 4 bases; bases outside gene matches: 6. This CDR3 reads CASISTGSYGYTF. In DNA, the CDR3 is TGTGCCAGCATTTCGACAGGGTCCTATGGCTACACCTTC.

V usage is TRBV5-4 and J usage is TRBJ2-7, with a weak D call TRBD2 (5 bases). Germline CDR1 and CDR2: SGHNT and YYREEE (reference sequence). The CDR3 runs 14 residues. V was shortened by 2 bases and J by 5 bases, with 14 bases between the two germline ends. CDR3 sequence reads: CASSFTGIHDEQYF. The DNA for the CDR3 is TGTGCCAGCAGCTTTACCGGGATACACGACGAGCAGTACTTC.

The chain links TRBV6-4 to TRBJ2-2; perhaps TRBD2 as D (5 bases). V gave up 3 bases and J gave up 1 base, with 12 bases separating them. The CDR3 has 16 amino acids. Germline CDR1 and CDR2: MRHNA and SNTAGT. DNA for the CDR3: TGTGCCAGCAGTGAACAAGTAGCGAGGAACACCGGGGAGCTGTTTTTT. Residues: CASSEQVARNTGELFF.

The rearrangement joins TRBV29-1 to TRBJ2-2; possible D gene TRBD1, 6 bases. Trimming stripped 1 base from V and 6 bases from J, with 18 bases between. Germline-derived CDR1 and CDR2 are SQVTM and ANQGSEA. The CDR3 spans 16 residues. CDR3 DNA sequence: TGCAGCGTTGAAGTACGAACAGGGCCCATCGCCGGGGAGCTGTTTTTT. Encoded protein: CSVEVRTGPIAGELFF.

The V and J genes are TRBV3-1 (or the pseudogene TRBV3-2) and TRBJ1-6; D not certain. There are 15 residues in the CDR3. Looked up from germline, CDR1 is LGHDT and CDR2 is YNNKEL (reference sequence). With 4 bases removed from V and 7 bases from J, the gap between germline ends came to 14 bases. The CDR3: CASSPARALNSPLHF. In DNA form, the CDR3 reads TGTGCCAGCAGCCCCGCCCGGGCTTTAAATTCACCCCTCCACTTT.

V is TRBV11-2 and J is TRBJ2-7; maybe TRBD2 (5 bases). With 5 bases removed from V and 0 bases from J, the gap between germline ends came to 14 bases. This CDR3 contains 15 residues. The germline gives CDR1 SGHAT, CDR2 FQNNGV. The CDR3 loop is CASSPPGSSSYEQYF. The CDR3 DNA sequence: TGTGCCAGCAGCCCCCCGGGGTCCAGCTCCTACGAGCAGTACTTC.

On this clone: The same CDR3 can be traced to other DNA sequences in this sample. CDR3 bases: TGTGCCAGCAGTTACAGGCCTGGCCCCTCCTATGGCTACACCTTC. Translated, it gives CASSYRPGPSYGYTF. The chain is built from TRBV6-2 or TRBV6-3 and TRBJ1-2; D is unresolved. This CDR3 comprises 15 residues. The V and J ends lost 2 bases and 4 bases respectively, with 14 bases between them. Per germline, CDR1 MNHEY and CDR2 SVGEGT.

This chain links TRBV28 with TRBJ2-2, with D maybe TRBD2 (5 bases). The CDR3 runs to 13 residues. The germline gives CDR1 MDHEN, CDR2 SYDVKM. Trimming pared 6 bases from V and 13 bases from J, leaving 18 bases between. The CDR3 DNA reads TGTGCCAGCAGCAGGACTGCTGCGGCGGCGCTGTTTTTT. Its protein product is CASSRTAAAALFF.

Notes on this clone: Mismatch with germline at one junction end may stem from a read error. In DNA, the CDR3 is TGTGCCAGCAGCGTAGAGGGACAGCTAAACACTGAAGCTTTCTTT. Translating gives CASSVEGQLNTEAFF. The chain recombines TRBV11-2 with TRBJ1-1; 7 bases map to TRBD1. The germline gives CDR1 SGHAT, CDR2 FQNNGV. The CDR3 runs 15 residues.

This chain connects TRBV5-1 to TRBJ2-5; 8 nucleotides align to TRBD2. Germline V gene lookup returns CDR1 SGHRS and CDR2 YFSETQ. V shed 0 bases, J shed 3 bases, and the junction held 1 base outside the gene matches. The CDR3 runs to 14 residues. Here the CDR3 DNA reads TGCGCCAGCAGCTTGGTAGCGGGGAAAGAGACCCAGTACTTC. Its protein product is CASSLVAGKETQYF.

CDR3 DNA: TGTGCCAGCAGCTCCCAAGCCGGGACGGAAGCTTTCTTT. Amino acids: CASSSQAGTEAFF. The chain joins TRBV11-2 to TRBJ1-1; D is possibly TRBD1 (5 bases). V was shortened by 4 bases and J by 8 bases, with 14 bases between the two germline ends. This CDR3 contains 13 residues. Germline CDR1 and CDR2: SGHAT and FQNNGV.

V gene TRBV6-2 or TRBV6-3 combines with J gene TRBJ2-5; D not resolved. CDR1 is MNHEY, CDR2 SVGEGT, per germline. The V end lost 6 bases, the J end lost 7 bases, and 9 bases lay between the germline ends. This CDR3 contains 11 residues. CDR3 region: CASSPRRTQYF. CDR3 nucleotide sequence: TGTGCCAGCAGCCCGCGACGGACCCAGTACTTC.